These T cell receptor beta chains were read from a single sample in a study of T cells in Graves' hyperthyroidism and ophthalmopathy. MiXCR, applied by TCRdb to the multiplex PCR reads, yields one record per CDR3 protein. The sample yields around 250,000 distinct CDR3 sequences, about 15% seen once. Sequencing was performed on blood. These receptors all come from a woman in her thirties or forties with Graves' hyperthyroidism that later progressed to Graves' ophthalmopathy. Both conserved end residues are part of each CDR3. The D gene is left open where the match is weak. Clone size is given for some rows only: seen once, a few or many times, or a class if the clone is expanded.

d_call: NA; v_call: TRBV29-1; clone_size: many; j_call: TRBJ2-5; cdr3_aa: CSVDTAGRKETQYF; cdr3_nt: TGCAGCGTTGACACGGCGGGGAGAAAAGAGACCCAGTACTTC
d_call: TRBD1; v_call: TRBV6-1; clone_size: NA; j_call: TRBJ1-2; cdr3_aa: CASSDRADYGYTF; cdr3_nt: TGTGCCAGCAGCGACAGGGCGGACTATGGCTACACCTTC
d_call: NA; v_call: TRBV18; clone_size: many; j_call: TRBJ2-3; cdr3_aa: CASSPIPDTQYF; cdr3_nt: TGTGCCAGCTCACCAATCCCAGATACGCAGTATTTT
d_call: NA; v_call: TRBV28; clone_size: many; j_call: TRBJ2-1; cdr3_aa: CASSLQYNEQFF; cdr3_nt: TGTGCCAGCAGTTTACAGTACAATGAGCAGTTCTTC
d_call: NA; v_call: TRBV5-1; clone_size: many; j_call: TRBJ2-7; cdr3_aa: CASRDGSFDYEQYF; cdr3_nt: TGCGCCAGCAGGGACGGCTCTTTTGACTACGAGCAGTACTTC
d_call: NA; v_call: TRBV11-2; clone_size: many; j_call: TRBJ2-5; cdr3_aa: CASSLVGSYQETQYF; cdr3_nt: TGTGCCAGCAGCTTAGTGGGGTCGTACCAAGAGACCCAGTACTTC
d_call: NA; v_call: TRBV27; clone_size: many; j_call: TRBJ2-2; cdr3_aa: CASEDATGELFF; cdr3_nt: TGTGCCAGTGAGGATGCCACCGGGGAGCTGTTTTTT
d_call: NA; v_call: TRBV10-1; clone_size: many; j_call: TRBJ2-2; cdr3_aa: CASSESGAGELFF; cdr3_nt: TGCGCCAGCAGTGAGTCGGGAGCCGGGGAGCTGTTTTTT
d_call: NA; v_call: TRBV18; clone_size: many; j_call: TRBJ2-7; cdr3_aa: CASSPRQTTYEQYF; cdr3_nt: TGTGCCAGCTCACCTCGACAGACAACCTACGAGCAGTACTTC
d_call: NA; v_call: TRBV5-1; clone_size: many; j_call: TRBJ2-5; cdr3_aa: CASSLRSGRRETQYF; cdr3_nt: TGCGCCAGCAGCTTGCGGAGCGGAAGGCGGGAGACCCAGTACTTC
d_call: NA; v_call: TRBV19; clone_size: many; j_call: TRBJ2-3; cdr3_aa: CASSISPVSDTQYF; cdr3_nt: TGTGCCAGTAGTATCTCACCTGTGTCAGATACGCAGTATTTT
d_call: NA; v_call: TRBV9; clone_size: many; j_call: TRBJ2-5; cdr3_aa: CASSVAGDTQETQYF; cdr3_nt: TGTGCCAGCAGCGTAGCCGGCGATACCCAAGAGACCCAGTACTTC
d_call: NA; v_call: TRBV10-3; clone_size: few; j_call: TRBJ2-1; cdr3_aa: CAIRQNNEQFF; cdr3_nt: TGTGCCATCCGTCAGAACAATGAGCAGTTCTTC
d_call: TRBD2; v_call: TRBV20-1; clone_size: NA; j_call: TRBJ2-5; cdr3_aa: CSARDWLGGGGKTQYF; cdr3_nt: TGCAGTGCTAGAGATTGGCTCGGGGGGGGGGGTAAGACCCAGTACTTC
d_call: NA; v_call: TRBV19; clone_size: many; j_call: TRBJ2-7; cdr3_aa: CASSKEGAYEQYF; cdr3_nt: TGTGCCAGTAGTAAGGAGGGGGCCTACGAGCAGTACTTC
d_call: NA; v_call: TRBV28; clone_size: many; j_call: TRBJ2-1; cdr3_aa: CASSLPGGEGYNEQFF; cdr3_nt: TGTGCCAGCAGTTTACCGGGGGGCGAAGGATACAATGAGCAGTTCTTC
d_call: TRBD2; v_call: TRBV20-1; clone_size: many; j_call: TRBJ2-3; cdr3_aa: CSASTSGSADTQYF; cdr3_nt: TGCAGTGCTTCGACTAGCGGGAGTGCAGATACGCAGTATTTT
d_call: NA; v_call: TRBV7-9; clone_size: many; j_call: TRBJ2-1; cdr3_aa: CASSLGALSSYNEQFF; cdr3_nt: TGTGCCAGCAGCTTAGGGGCTCTGAGCTCCTACAATGAGCAGTTCTTC
d_call: NA; v_call: TRBV30; clone_size: NA; j_call: TRBJ1-5; cdr3_aa: CAWSEGSYHQPQHF; cdr3_nt: TGTGCCTGGAGTGAAGGCAGCTACCACCAGCCCCAGCATTTT
d_call: TRBD2; v_call: TRBV19; clone_size: many; j_call: TRBJ2-7; cdr3_aa: CASSPTSGEQYF; cdr3_nt: TGTGCCAGTAGCCCTACTAGCGGGGAGCAGTACTTC
d_call: TRBD2; v_call: TRBV28; clone_size: many; j_call: TRBJ2-7; cdr3_aa: CASWSGRLYEQYF; cdr3_nt: TGTGCCAGCTGGAGCGGGAGGCTCTACGAGCAGTACTTC
d_call: NA; v_call: TRBV9; clone_size: many; j_call: TRBJ2-2; cdr3_aa: CASSVAQLHTGELFF; cdr3_nt: TGTGCCAGCAGCGTAGCCCAACTCCACACCGGGGAGCTGTTTTTT
d_call: NA; v_call: TRBV10-2; clone_size: many; j_call: TRBJ2-7; cdr3_aa: CARIVGEQYF; cdr3_nt: TGCGCCAGGATCGTGGGCGAGCAGTACTTC
d_call: TRBD1; v_call: TRBV20-1; clone_size: many; j_call: TRBJ1-1; cdr3_aa: CSARDRGRTEAFF; cdr3_nt: TGCAGTGCTAGAGACAGGGGGCGGACTGAAGCTTTCTTT
d_call: TRBD2; v_call: TRBV30; clone_size: many; j_call: TRBJ2-3; cdr3_aa: CAWRTSGSTDTQYF; cdr3_nt: TGTGCCTGGAGAACTAGCGGGAGCACAGATACGCAGTATTTT
d_call: TRBD1; v_call: TRBV24-1; clone_size: NA; j_call: TRBJ2-3; cdr3_aa: CATGQGASSTDTQYF; cdr3_nt: TGTGCCACCGGACAGGGAGCTTCTAGCACAGATACGCAGTATTTT
d_call: TRBD2; v_call: TRBV27; clone_size: many; j_call: TRBJ2-1; cdr3_aa: CASRRAGAYYNEQFF; cdr3_nt: TGTGCCAGCAGGAGAGCGGGAGCTTACTACAATGAGCAGTTCTTC
d_call: TRBD2; v_call: TRBV7-9; clone_size: many; j_call: TRBJ2-1; cdr3_aa: CASSSQFSGRADEQFF; cdr3_nt: TGTGCCAGCAGCTCCCAGTTTAGCGGGAGGGCCGATGAGCAGTTCTTC
d_call: TRBD1; v_call: TRBV4-1; clone_size: few; j_call: TRBJ1-5; cdr3_aa: CASSQSLGQPNQPQHF; cdr3_nt: TGCGCCAGCAGCCAATCTCTGGGACAGCCTAATCAGCCCCAGCATTTT
d_call: TRBD1; v_call: TRBV6-1; clone_size: many; j_call: TRBJ1-2; cdr3_aa: CASRDRDRENGYTF; cdr3_nt: TGTGCCAGCAGGGACCGGGACAGGGAAAATGGCTACACCTTC
d_call: NA; v_call: TRBV6-2/TRBV6-3; clone_size: many; j_call: TRBJ2-1; cdr3_aa: CASSYAGGGREQFF; cdr3_nt: TGTGCCAGCAGTTACGCCGGAGGCGGTCGTGAGCAGTTCTTC
d_call: NA; v_call: TRBV7-9; clone_size: many; j_call: TRBJ1-3; cdr3_aa: CASSLEDTIYF; cdr3_nt: TGTGCCAGCAGCTTAGAGGACACCATATATTTT
d_call: NA; v_call: TRBV28; clone_size: NA; j_call: TRBJ1-1; cdr3_aa: CASSFHREGTEAFF; cdr3_nt: TGTGCCAGCAGTTTTCACAGGGAGGGAACTGAAGCTTTCTTT
d_call: TRBD2; v_call: TRBV30; clone_size: many; j_call: TRBJ2-2; cdr3_aa: CAWRRTSGKWLAGELFF; cdr3_nt: TGTGCCTGGAGGCGGACTAGCGGGAAATGGTTGGCCGGGGAGCTGTTTTTT
d_call: TRBD2; v_call: TRBV28; clone_size: many; j_call: TRBJ2-7; cdr3_aa: CASSPLGGRDYEQYF; cdr3_nt: TGTGCCAGCAGTCCCCTGGGCGGGAGGGACTACGAGCAGTACTTC
d_call: NA; v_call: TRBV28; clone_size: many; j_call: TRBJ1-4; cdr3_aa: CASSTTPITTATNEKLFF; cdr3_nt: TGTGCCAGCAGTACGACCCCAATAACGACGGCAACTAATGAAAAACTGTTTTTT
d_call: NA; v_call: TRBV27; clone_size: many; j_call: TRBJ2-7; cdr3_aa: CASSHSEQYF; cdr3_nt: TGTGCCAGCAGCCATTCTGAGCAGTACTTC
d_call: TRBD1; v_call: TRBV5-8; clone_size: NA; j_call: TRBJ2-2; cdr3_aa: CASSRGTGMMLGELFF; cdr3_nt: TGTGCCAGCAGCCGGGGGACAGGGATGATGCTCGGGGAGCTGTTTTTT
d_call: TRBD1; v_call: TRBV9; clone_size: NA; j_call: TRBJ1-1; cdr3_aa: CASSAGRDRVNTEAFF; cdr3_nt: TGTGCCAGCAGCGCGGGTCGGGACAGAGTTAACACTGAAGCTTTCTTT
d_call: TRBD1; v_call: TRBV5-4; clone_size: many; j_call: TRBJ2-7; cdr3_aa: CASSFIGQGASEQYF; cdr3_nt: TGTGCCAGCAGCTTCATAGGACAGGGGGCGTCCGAGCAGTACTTC
d_call: TRBD2; v_call: TRBV9; clone_size: few; j_call: TRBJ2-2; cdr3_aa: CASSAPGLAGVNGELFF; cdr3_nt: TGTGCCAGCAGCGCCCCTGGACTAGCGGGAGTAAACGGGGAGCTGTTTTTT
d_call: NA; v_call: TRBV2; clone_size: NA; j_call: TRBJ1-5; cdr3_aa: CASSGQAEHF; cdr3_nt: TGTGCCAGCAGTGGACAGGCGGAACATTTT
d_call: NA; v_call: TRBV20-1; clone_size: NA; j_call: TRBJ2-7; cdr3_aa: CSARGPLLPYEQYF; cdr3_nt: TGCAGTGCTAGAGGCCCCCTCCTGCCCTACGAGCAGTACTTC
d_call: TRBD2; v_call: TRBV7-2; clone_size: NA; j_call: TRBJ2-1; cdr3_aa: CASSLLAPSYNEQFF; cdr3_nt: TGTGCCAGCAGCCTACTAGCGCCCTCCTACAATGAGCAGTTCTTC
d_call: NA; v_call: TRBV7-9; clone_size: many; j_call: TRBJ1-2; cdr3_aa: CASGPETGRGYTF; cdr3_nt: TGTGCCAGCGGACCCGAAACAGGCCGCGGCTACACCTTC
d_call: TRBD1; v_call: TRBV6-2/TRBV6-3; clone_size: NA; j_call: TRBJ2-2; cdr3_aa: CASIIQGVTGELFF; cdr3_nt: TGTGCCAGCATTATACAGGGGGTAACCGGGGAGCTGTTTTTT
d_call: NA; v_call: TRBV27; clone_size: NA; j_call: TRBJ1-2; cdr3_aa: CASSLSAGDYGYTF; cdr3_nt: TGTGCCAGCAGTTTATCCGCTGGGGACTATGGCTACACCTTC
d_call: TRBD1; v_call: TRBV28; clone_size: few; j_call: TRBJ1-2; cdr3_aa: CASSDPRGQVDGYTF; cdr3_nt: TGTGCCAGCAGTGACCCCAGGGGGCAGGTGGATGGCTACACCTTC
d_call: NA; v_call: TRBV7-2; clone_size: many; j_call: TRBJ1-6; cdr3_aa: CASSSVWPYNSPLHF; cdr3_nt: TGTGCCAGCAGCTCGGTGTGGCCCTATAATTCACCCCTCCACTTT
d_call: TRBD1; v_call: TRBV9; clone_size: few; j_call: TRBJ2-5; cdr3_aa: CASSGKQGAGETQYF; cdr3_nt: TGTGCCAGCAGCGGTAAACAGGGGGCCGGAGAGACCCAGTACTTC
d_call: NA; v_call: TRBV6-1; clone_size: many; j_call: TRBJ2-1; cdr3_aa: CASSEGQYTNEQFF; cdr3_nt: TGTGCCAGCAGTGAAGGACAGTATACGAATGAGCAGTTCTTC
d_call: NA; v_call: TRBV24-1; clone_size: many; j_call: TRBJ2-2; cdr3_aa: CATSDGTLGTGELFF; cdr3_nt: TGTGCCACCAGTGACGGGACGCTAGGCACCGGGGAGCTGTTTTTT
d_call: TRBD2; v_call: TRBV20-1; clone_size: many; j_call: TRBJ2-7; cdr3_aa: CSAAGTTGGYEQYF; cdr3_nt: TGCAGTGCGGCCGGGACTACCGGTGGCTACGAGCAGTACTTC
d_call: NA; v_call: TRBV10-3; clone_size: many; j_call: TRBJ2-1; cdr3_aa: CAITSGQGLYYNEQFF; cdr3_nt: TGTGCCATCACTTCAGGGCAGGGGCTGTATTACAATGAGCAGTTCTTC
d_call: TRBD2; v_call: TRBV5-8; clone_size: many; j_call: TRBJ2-5; cdr3_aa: CASSFKSSGPQETQYF; cdr3_nt: TGTGCCAGCAGCTTTAAGTCTAGCGGGCCGCAAGAGACCCAGTACTTC